The following is a TCR beta chain sequence with its context. Its matching antigen is unknown. The PCR employed 60 Vbeta primers together with 13 Jbeta primers. The data were produced by immunoSEQ multiplex PCR, yet TCRdb's version contains in-frame clones alone and is incomplete. The sample lists 190,000 or so clones; around three quarters were seen once. V lost 3 bases, J lost 7 bases, and 2 bases stayed unmatched. CDR3 size: 13 residues. CDR1 is LGHNA and CDR2 is YSLEER in the germline V gene. This entry is derived from a study of cytomegalovirus exposure and HLA in healthy donors. Overall study findings and caveats: Diagnosis of cytomegalovirus status made by the classifier reportedly showed high specificity and sensitivity.

Sequencing input: PBMCs. This TCR derives from a boy aged 5 to 17 in good health and CMV-seronegative. The rearrangement uses TRBV4-3 and TRBJ1-4, with 7 bases aligning to TRBD1. The CDR3 DNA reads TGCGCCAGCAGCCAGAACAGGGGTGAAAAACTGTTTTTT. Translation gives CASSQNRGEKLFF.